This T cell receptor beta chain was profiled in a study of blood T cell repertoires in COVID-19. Study details: The origin of the acute and convalescent COVID-19 samples was the United States, Italy and Spain. PBMCs, B-cell-depleted T cells, or T cells provided the cDNA or gDNA that made up the material.

V dropped 4 bases and J dropped 4 bases, with 5 bases sitting between them. Germline V lookup: CDR1 MNHEY, CDR2 SVGAGI. CDR3 length: 11 amino acids. How the authors handled the data: Reference gene primer amplification gave estimated nucleated cell counts. Profiled with immunoSEQ multiplex PCR; TCRdb holds only in-frame clones, not every one. V, J and clone size were drawn from that table, and D and trimming were deduced from the DNA. The sample carries some 130,000 clones, around 83% recorded once. Specimen: peripheral blood. The receptor's source is a human donor in a cohort sampled during active COVID-19. The chain combines TRBV6-5 with TRBJ2-7; D gene uncertain. CDR3 nucleotide sequence: TGTGCCAGCAGTTCCCCGTACGAGCAGTACTTC. This sequence encodes CASSSPYEQYF.